The next 25 T cell receptor beta chains were all read from a single sample in a study of PD-L1 blockade in urothelial cancer. The time point here: pretreatment peripheral blood. The method was immunoSEQ multiplex PCR; TCRdb's version includes in-frame clones alone and lacks a portion of them. The table includes fewer than 60,000 clones, 85% to 90% detected once. Sample: PBMCs, taken around atezolizumab (anti-PD-L1) treatment. These receptors came from a man between 65 and 85 years old with urothelial cancer.

The rearrangement joins TRBV2 to TRBJ2-6; TRBD1 aligns across 7 bases. Germline CDR1 SNHLY, CDR2 FYNNEI. V was pared by 2 bases and J by 0 bases, with 10 bases of the junction left unmatched. The CDR3 length is 19 residues. The CDR3 protein is CASSELRMAGGSGANVLTF. CDR3 DNA sequence: TGTGCCAGCAGTGAATTACGGATGGCAGGGGGCTCTGGGGCCAACGTCCTGACTTTC.

The chain couples TRBV6-1 to TRBJ2-1; 10 bases agree with TRBD2. Losses at the gene ends were 7 bases for V and 9 bases for J; bases not matched to a gene: 9. The CDR3 sequence is 14 residues long. Germline CDR1 and CDR2: MNHNS and SASEGT. The CDR3 sequence is CASTRTSGNGEQFF. In nucleotides, the CDR3 is TGTGCCAGCACCCGAACTAGCGGGAATGGTGAGCAGTTCTTC.

This rearrangement joins TRBV19 to TRBJ2-7; 8 bases agree with TRBD1. With 5 bases clipped from V and 4 bases from J, the junction kept 4 bases outside the gene matches. Per germline, CDR1 LNHDA and CDR2 SQIVND (reference sequence). The CDR3 is 13 amino acids. The CDR3 coding sequence is TGTGCCAGTAGTGCAGGGGGCGGATACGAGCAGTACTTC. Amino acids: CASSAGGGYEQYF.

This chain connects TRBV5-1 to TRBJ2-5, with D possibly matching TRBD1 (7 bases). The CDR3 runs to 16 residues. The germline CDR1 and CDR2 sequences are SGHRS and YFSETQ. The V and J ends lost 0 bases and 3 bases respectively, with 15 bases between them. CDR3 residues: CASSLAAGQLKETQYF. The CDR3 nucleotides read TGCGCCAGCAGCTTGGCCGCGGGACAGTTAAAAGAGACCCAGTACTTC.

This rearrangement joins TRBV5-1 to TRBJ2-7, with D maybe TRBD1 (6 bases). This CDR3 region has 14 residues. The V gene's germline CDR1 is SGHRS and CDR2 YFSETQ. Trimming shortened V by 4 bases and J by 6 bases, and 17 bases separated the two germline ends. The CDR3 DNA sequence: TGCGCCAGCAGCCTAAGGACAGAGGGCCTCGAGCAGTACTTC. Its protein is CASSLRTEGLEQYF.

This chain's CDR3 is CASSYTLNHEQYF. DNA for the CDR3: TGTGCCAGCAGTTACACACTAAACCACGAGCAGTACTTC. This chain links TRBV6-5 with TRBJ2-7, with D uncertain. The germline V and J ends were trimmed by 2 bases and 5 bases, with 10 bases remaining between them. Germline loops: CDR1 MNHEY, CDR2 SVGAGI. This CDR3 is built from 13 residues.

This sequence joins TRBV6-4 and TRBJ2-1; 11 positions match TRBD1. Germline assignment: CDR1 MRHNA and CDR2 SNTAGT. The CDR3 has 14 amino acids. V trimming: 3 bases; J trimming: 6 bases; junction bases outside the gene matches: 1. CDR3 residues: CASSEGQGANEQFF. The CDR3 DNA follows: TGTGCCAGCAGTGAAGGACAGGGGGCCAATGAGCAGTTCTTC.

CDR3 in amino acids: CASSARVGNQPQHF. Here the CDR3 DNA reads TGTGCCAGCAGCGCCAGGGTGGGCAATCAGCCCCAGCATTTT. The chain recombines TRBV5-8 with TRBJ1-5, with a possible D match to TRBD1 (5 bases). Trimming cost V 4 bases and J 2 bases, with 10 bases left between them. This CDR3 has 14 amino acids. Germline CDR1 and CDR2: SGHTS and YDEGEE.

This chain uses TRBV19 with TRBJ2-5; 8 nucleotides line up with TRBD1. This CDR3 has 14 residues. Germline assignment: CDR1 LNHDA and CDR2 SQIVND (reference sequence). With V trimmed by 2 bases and J by 5 bases, 4 bases remained unmatched. The CDR3, as DNA: TGTGCCAGTAGTATATCCCAGGGGGCTGAGACCCAGTACTTC. Translating gives CASSISQGAETQYF.

The chain joins TRBV7-2 to TRBJ2-7, with 9 bases matching TRBD2. The CDR3 extends over 15 amino acids. Trimming at V came to 5 bases and at J to 11 bases, leaving 16 bases not matched to a gene. The germline gives CDR1 SGHTA, CDR2 FQGNSA. The CDR3 loop reads CASSLRLAESTSKYF. The CDR3 region has the DNA TGTGCCAGCAGCCTCAGACTAGCGGAGTCTACGAGCAAGTACTTC.

V gene TRBV29-1 combines with J gene TRBJ2-7; D is possibly TRBD2 (5 bases). The CDR3 loop spans 14 amino acids. V shed 7 bases and J shed 0 bases, with 16 bases lying between them. Germline CDR1 and CDR2: SQVTM and ANQGSEA. CDR3 loop: CSATTTGTSYEQYF. CDR3 DNA: TGCAGCGCAACTACCACGGGAACCTCCTACGAGCAGTACTTC.

The chain combines TRBV10-3 with TRBJ2-2, with TRBD2 identical over 9 bases. The CDR3 sequence is 17 residues long. The ends lost 0 bases at V and 4 bases at J; junction bases unmatched: 6. The germline gives CDR1 ENHRY, CDR2 SYGVKD. This CDR3 is CAISESRLAGITGELFF. DNA for the CDR3: TGTGCCATCAGTGAGTCGAGGCTAGCGGGAATCACCGGGGAGCTGTTTTTT.

This clone was observed a single time. The V call is TRBV4-2, the J call TRBJ2-5, with 12 bases that match TRBD2. CDR3 length: 15 residues. Trimming at V came to 1 base and at J to 4 bases, leaving 1 base not matched to a gene. Germline CDR1 reads LGHNA; CDR2 reads YNFKEQ. This CDR3 is CASSQGGLAGETQYF. CDR3 nucleotides: TGTGCCAGCAGCCAAGGGGGACTAGCGGGAGAGACCCAGTACTTC.

The chain carries TRBV9 and TRBJ2-1; the D gene is possibly TRBD1 (5 bases). Germline values: CDR1 SGDLS, CDR2 YYNGEE. V shed 4 bases and J shed 0 bases, with 17 bases lying between them. There are 17 residues in the CDR3. Here the CDR3 DNA reads TGTGCCAGCAGCCCAAGCTCCCAGGGCTACTCCTACAATGAGCAGTTCTTC. Translated: CASSPSSQGYSYNEQFF. Full variable domain (outside the CDR3, taken from reference TRBV9 and TRBJ2-1): DSGVTQTPKHLITATGQRVTLRCSPRSGDLSVYWYQQSLDQGLQFLIQYYNGEERAKGNILERFSAQQFPDLHSELNLSSLELGDSALYFCASSPSSQGYSYNEQFFGPGTRLTVL.

This clone was counted only a few times. The chain is built from TRBV27 and TRBJ2-3, with TRBD2 matching over 9 bases. The length of the CDR3 is 13 residues. Germline V gene data show CDR1 as MNHEY and CDR2 as SMNVEV (reference sequence). Trimming removed 6 bases from V and 14 bases from J; junction bases left unmatched: 12. CDR3 DNA: TGTGCCAGCAGCCCTACTCCTAGCGGGAACGCGTATTTT. This encodes CASSPTPSGNAYF.

The chain uses TRBV9 and TRBJ2-4; D is unclear. Per germline, CDR1 SGDLS and CDR2 YYNGEE. With 4 bases removed from V and 1 base from J, the gap between germline ends came to 9 bases. The CDR3 consists of 14 residues. DNA for the CDR3: TGTGCCAGCAGCCCCCCCGGGGCCAAAAACATTCAGTACTTC. This codes for CASSPPGAKNIQYF. Based on the CDR3 plus reference TRBV9 and TRBJ2-4, the full variable domain is DSGVTQTPKHLITATGQRVTLRCSPRSGDLSVYWYQQSLDQGLQFLIQYYNGEERAKGNILERFSAQQFPDLHSELNLSSLELGDSALYFCASSPPGAKNIQYFGAGTRLSVL.

This rearrangement joins TRBV28 to TRBJ1-2; TRBD1 aligns across 10 bases. Germline V lookup: CDR1 MDHEN, CDR2 SYDVKM. With 8 bases clipped from V and 3 bases from J, the junction kept 6 bases outside the gene matches. The CDR3 totals 14 residues. The CDR3 reads CASGDRGFDYGYTF. CDR3 DNA: TGTGCCAGCGGGGACAGGGGCTTTGACTATGGCTACACCTTC.

The chain couples TRBV5-6 to TRBJ2-5, with 7 bases matching TRBD1. The CDR3 sequence is 15 residues long. Germline V CDR1 and CDR2: SGHDT, YYEEEE. V lost 4 bases and J lost 4; bases outside the gene matches: 10. The CDR3 DNA sequence: TGTGCCAGCAGCGATTTAGGGGGCAGGCGAGAGACCCAGTACTTC. Amino acids: CASSDLGGRRETQYF.

V and J are TRBV28 and TRBJ1-1, with 11 bases aligning to TRBD1. The CDR3 covers 14 residues. From germline, CDR1 is MDHEN and CDR2 SYDVKM. The ends lost 5 bases at V and 7 bases at J; junction bases unmatched: 6. The CDR3 protein is CASSPGTGGDEAFF. Here the CDR3 DNA reads TGTGCCAGCAGTCCGGGGACAGGGGGGGATGAAGCTTTCTTT.

About this clone: The junction shows a germline mismatch at one end, possibly a read error. The chain has TRBV7-6 and TRBJ2-1, with 11 positions matching TRBD2. Germline CDR1 reads SGHVS; CDR2 reads FNYEAQ. The CDR3 sequence is 13 residues long. In DNA form, the CDR3 reads TGTGCCAGCAGCTTATTTAGCGGGAGGGTCGGGATCTTC. Its translation is CASSLFSGRVGIF.

The chain uses TRBV6-1 and TRBJ2-5; the D is unclear. The V and J ends lost 1 base and 5 bases respectively, with 14 bases between them. Germline V CDR1 and CDR2: MNHNS, SASEGT. The CDR3 is made up of 15 amino acids. The CDR3 DNA reads as TGTGCCAGCAGTGAAGGAGGCATCCTCCCCGAGACCCAGTACTTC. The encoded protein is CASSEGGILPETQYF.

The gene calls are TRBV5-5 and TRBJ1-1; 9 bases match TRBD1. Looked up from germline, CDR1 is SGHKS and CDR2 is YYEKEE (reference sequence). There are 16 residues in the CDR3. V was clipped by 6 bases and J by 1 base; unmatched bases: 10. The CDR3 nucleotides read TGTGCCAGCACCCCATCGGGACAGGGTACGAACACTGAAGCTTTCTTT. This translates into CASTPSGQGTNTEAFF.

DNA of the CDR3: TGTGCCAGCAGTTTATCTCTCGGGGGGTGGAATGAGCAGTTCTTC. Amino acids: CASSLSLGGWNEQFF. The V and J genes are TRBV27 and TRBJ2-1; 7 bases align to TRBD2. The CDR3 runs 15 residues. The germline gives CDR1 MNHEY, CDR2 SMNVEV (reference sequence). V lost 0 bases to trimming and J lost 7 bases; unmatched junction nucleotides: 6.

This chain links TRBV21-1 with TRBJ2-1; the D segment call TRBD2 is taken from the table without a DNA check. TRBV21-1 is annotated as a pseudogene. The CDR3 loop spans 16 amino acids. The CDR3 bases are TGTGCCAGCAGCAATTGGGGGGGGAGCTCCTACAATGAGCAGTTCTTC. This codes for CASSNWGGSSYNEQFF.

This chain connects TRBV21-1 to TRBJ1-3; TRBD1 was called by the table and not checked on the DNA. TRBV21-1 is deemed a pseudogene. The CDR3 extends over 17 amino acids. The CDR3 here is CASSTQGVGIPGNTIYF. CDR3 DNA: TGTGCCAGCAGCACCCAAGGGGTCGGAATCCCTGGAAACACCATATATTTT.